This T cell receptor beta chain stems from a study of OX40 agonist ivuxolimab in advanced cancers. This clone appeared a few times. Deletions cut 6 bases from V and 4 bases from J, with 12 bases between. The CDR3 spans 13 residues. Germline V lookup: CDR1 SNHLY, CDR2 FYNNEI. Generated by immunoSEQ multiplex PCR, the TCRdb table keeps only in-frame clones and is missing some. Among about 74,000 clones listed, approximately 84% were seen once. Here the sequenced sample was CD4+ or CD8+ T cells sorted from blood, taken in a trial of the OX40 agonist ivuxolimab. The V call is TRBV2, the J call TRBJ1-1; D is undetermined. The receptor was isolated from an adult with an advanced solid tumor such as melanoma, head and neck, liver or kidney cancer. The CDR3 DNA is TGTGCCAGCAGACCCGGGCTCGGCACTGAAGCTTTCTTT. Its translation: CASRPGLGTEAFF.